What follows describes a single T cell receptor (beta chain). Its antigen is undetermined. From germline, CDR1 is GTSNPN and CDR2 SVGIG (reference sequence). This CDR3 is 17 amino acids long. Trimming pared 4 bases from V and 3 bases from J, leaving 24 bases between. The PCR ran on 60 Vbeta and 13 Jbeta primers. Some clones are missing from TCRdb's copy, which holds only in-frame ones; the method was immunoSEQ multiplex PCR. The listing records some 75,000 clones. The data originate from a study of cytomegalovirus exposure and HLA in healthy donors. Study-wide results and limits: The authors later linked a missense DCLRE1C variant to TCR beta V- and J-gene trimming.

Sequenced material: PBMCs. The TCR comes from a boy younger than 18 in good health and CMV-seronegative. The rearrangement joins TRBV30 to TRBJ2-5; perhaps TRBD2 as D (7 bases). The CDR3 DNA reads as TGTGCCTGGATCCTTCATAGGGGGATAGGACTAGAAGAGACCCAGTACTTC. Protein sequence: CAWILHRGIGLEETQYF.